This T cell receptor beta chain was recovered during a study of T cells of healthy individuals. Each CDR3 protein gets one entry after TCRdb re-called the 5' RACE reads with MiXCR. This sample has around 80,000 distinct CDR3 sequences; more than 5% occur once, and the top ten carry 7.5% to 8%. This clonotype has just a few counts. V lost 6 bases and J 7 bases, leaving 14 bases between the germline ends. CDR1 DFQATT and CDR2 SNEGSKA come from the germline V gene (reference sequence). The CDR3 is made up of 12 amino acids. The clonotype comes from a female donor in good health. The rearrangement links TRBV20-1 to TRBJ2-3; the D call may be TRBD1 or TRBD2 (6 bases each). CDR3 DNA: TGCAGTGCGGGAGGACAGATTCATACGCAGTATTTT. Translated, it gives CSAGGQIHTQYF.